The entry that follows covers one T cell receptor beta chain sequence. There are 14 residues in the CDR3. Germline CDR1 ENHRY, CDR2 SYGVKD. The V gene end was trimmed by 2 bases and the J gene end by 5 bases; junction bases not matched to a gene: 3. These data belong to a study of T-cell reconstitution after alpha-beta-depleted transplantation in children. Unique molecular identifiers were built into the TCRbeta library. TCRdb analysed the PCR reads with MiXCR anew, one entry per CDR3 protein. The table records more than 450,000 distinct CDR3 sequences, 18% of them present only once. The receptor was isolated from a human donor who donated a stem cell graft to a child with acute lymphoblastic leukemia. V and J are TRBV10-3 and TRBJ2-5; TRBD2 agrees at 9 bases. Specimen: PBMCs from the stem cell graft donor, collected from the stem cell graft. The CDR3 DNA reads as TGTGCCATCAGTGAGGTAGCGGGAGATGAGACCCAGTACTTC. This codes for CAISEVAGDETQYF.